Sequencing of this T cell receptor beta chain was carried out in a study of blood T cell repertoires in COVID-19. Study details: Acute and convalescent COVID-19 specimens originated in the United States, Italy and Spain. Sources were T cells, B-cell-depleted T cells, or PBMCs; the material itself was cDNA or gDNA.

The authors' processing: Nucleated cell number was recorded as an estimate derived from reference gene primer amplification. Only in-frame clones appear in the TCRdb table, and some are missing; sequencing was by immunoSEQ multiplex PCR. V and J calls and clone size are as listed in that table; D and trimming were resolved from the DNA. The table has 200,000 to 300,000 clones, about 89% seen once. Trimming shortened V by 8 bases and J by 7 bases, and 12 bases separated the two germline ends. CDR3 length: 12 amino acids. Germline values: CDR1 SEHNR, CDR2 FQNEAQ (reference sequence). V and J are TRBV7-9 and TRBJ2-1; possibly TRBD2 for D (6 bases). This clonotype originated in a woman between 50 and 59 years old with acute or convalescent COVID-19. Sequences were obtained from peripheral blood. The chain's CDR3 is CASGGSLNEQFF. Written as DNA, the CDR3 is TGTGCCAGCGGGGGGAGTTTAAATGAGCAGTTCTTC.